Below, 7 T cell receptor beta chains from the same sample are listed, as sequenced in a study of blood T cell repertoires in COVID-19. Repertoires were generated with immunoSEQ multiplex PCR, while TCRdb's copy carries only in-frame clones and drops some. The sample records about 230,000 clones, 65% to 90% being singletons. The sequencing input was peripheral blood. Receptor source: a woman aged 50 to 65 with acute or convalescent COVID-19.

This clone was counted between two and nine times. The chain is built from TRBV5-4 and TRBJ1-6, with D unclear. V gave up 3 bases and J gave up 5 bases, with 12 bases separating them. This CDR3 has 15 residues. CDR1 SGHNT and CDR2 YYREEE come from the germline V gene (reference sequence). The CDR3 protein is CASSSDYLNNSPLHF. Written as DNA, the CDR3 is TGTGCCAGCAGCTCGGACTATCTGAATAATTCACCCCTCCACTTT.

The chain carries TRBV11-3 and TRBJ2-3, with 8 bases that match TRBD2. Per germline, CDR1 SGHNT and CDR2 YENEEA. The CDR3 sequence is 16 residues long. V lost 1 base and J lost 3; bases outside the gene matches: 6. CDR3 sequence: CASSLGLERGTDTQYF. The CDR3 DNA is TGTGCCAGCAGCTTAGGGCTTGAGCGGGGGACAGATACGCAGTATTTT.

V and J are TRBV4-2 and TRBJ1-5; 9 bases align to TRBD1. The CDR3 sequence is 16 residues long. The V segment lost 0 bases and the J segment 5 bases; nucleotides outside the gene matches: 5. Germline V CDR1 and CDR2: LGHNA, YNFKEQ. The CDR3: CASSQDFDRGYQPQHF. The CDR3 DNA follows: TGTGCCAGCAGCCAAGATTTCGACAGGGGGTATCAGCCCCAGCATTTT.

This chain connects TRBV3-1 (or the pseudogene TRBV3-2) to TRBJ1-1, with D possibly being TRBD1 (6 bases). CDR3 length equals 13 residues. The V gene's germline CDR1 is LGHDT and CDR2 YNNKEL (reference sequence). Deletions cut 4 bases from V and 4 bases from J, with 10 bases between. This CDR3 is CASSPTGSTEAFF. The CDR3 bases are TGTGCCAGCAGCCCTACAGGGAGCACTGAAGCTTTCTTT.

The genes are TRBV18 and TRBJ2-1, with 9 positions matching TRBD1. Germline V CDR1 and CDR2: KGHSH, LQKENI. Trimming at V came to 2 bases and at J to 7 bases, leaving 12 bases not matched to a gene. The CDR3 consists of 17 residues. CDR3 bases: TGTGCCAGCTCACCATTGGGACAGGGTCCTACAGCTAATGAGCAGTTCTTC. Amino acids: CASSPLGQGPTANEQFF.

This chain links TRBV4-3 with TRBJ2-7, with 7 bases matching TRBD1. V trimming: 2 bases; J trimming: 6 bases; junction bases outside the gene matches: 7. Per the germline V gene, CDR1 is LGHNA and CDR2 is YSLEER. This CDR3 has 14 amino acids. As DNA, the CDR3 is TGCGCCAGCAGCCAATTTAGGGGGCTAGGCGAGCAGTACTTC. It encodes CASSQFRGLGEQYF.

This chain uses TRBV19 with TRBJ2-5; 10 nucleotides line up with TRBD1. The germline CDR1 and CDR2 sequences are LNHDA and SQIVND (reference sequence). CDR3 length: 15 amino acids. V lost 5 bases, J lost 5 bases, and 8 bases stayed unmatched. Written as DNA, the CDR3 is TGTGCCAGTAGTGCCGGGACAGGGGCTTGGGAGACCCAGTACTTC. This translates into CASSAGTGAWETQYF.